The rows below give T cell receptor beta chains drawn from one sample of a study of T-cell memory formation after mild COVID-19. TCRdb itself ran the 5' RACE reads through MiXCR, one entry per CDR3 protein. The data show under 450,000 distinct CDR3 sequences, with 20% to 25% seen just once and over 20% held by the top ten. The sample comprised PBMCs or a T cell subset sorted from them (not recorded which). The receptors shown here come from a man in his late teens or twenties who had mild COVID-19 (a few samples of this study predate the infection). Cell type and time point are not known. Both conserved end residues are part of each CDR3. A D gene is named only where the DNA matches it firmly. Clone size appears in some rows only: once, few, many, or a class for an expanded clone.

J: TRBJ1-2
V: TRBV28
size: .
D: TRBD1
CDR3: CASSLWETGGEGYTF
DNA: TGTGCCAGCAGTTTATGGGAAACAGGGGGCGAGGGCTACACCTTC

J: TRBJ1-1
V: TRBV7-9
size: .
D: .
CDR3: CASSFDMNTEAFF
DNA: TGTGCCAGCAGCTTCGATATGAACACTGAAGCTTTCTTT

J: TRBJ2-5
V: TRBV7-2
size: few
D: .
CDR3: CASSLGRFGGRVVGETQYF
DNA: TGTGCCAGCAGCTTAGGGAGATTCGGGGGTAGAGTCGTCGGAGAGACCCAGTACTTC

J: TRBJ2-3
V: TRBV4-3
size: .
D: TRBD2
CDR3: CASSQEPSGAQDTQYF
DNA: TGCGCCAGCAGCCAAGAGCCTAGCGGAGCCCAAGATACGCAGTATTTT

J: TRBJ2-3
V: TRBV5-1
size: .
D: .
CDR3: CASSLSDSSFTDTQYF
DNA: TGCGCCAGCAGCTTGTCCGACAGCTCCTTCACAGATACGCAGTATTTT

J: TRBJ2-6
V: TRBV20-1
size: .
D: .
CDR3: CSGVPSGANVLTF
DNA: TGCAGTGGGGTGCCCTCTGGGGCCAACGTCCTGACTTTC

J: TRBJ1-3
V: TRBV15
size: .
D: .
CDR3: CATSRVGTGNTIYF
DNA: TGTGCCACCAGCAGAGTCGGGACGGGAAACACCATATATTTT

J: TRBJ2-5
V: TRBV19
size: few
D: .
CDR3: CASRGTGQETQYF
DNA: TGTGCCAGCCGAGGGACGGGCCAAGAGACCCAGTACTTC

J: TRBJ2-7
V: TRBV7-9
size: .
D: .
CDR3: CAGGGGPNYEQYF
DNA: TGTGCCGGAGGGGGGGGTCCAAACTACGAGCAGTACTTC

J: TRBJ1-4
V: TRBV12-3/TRBV12-4
size: .
D: .
CDR3: CASSFIGGLGEKLFF
DNA: TGTGCCAGCAGTTTTATCGGGGGACTTGGTGAAAAACTGTTTTTT

J: TRBJ2-1
V: TRBV27
size: .
D: TRBD1
CDR3: CASSLMGQGNNEQFF
DNA: TGTGCCAGCAGTTTAATGGGACAGGGTAATAATGAGCAGTTCTTC

J: TRBJ1-6
V: TRBV6-4
size: .
D: .
CDR3: CASSVGFNSPLHF
DNA: TGTGCCAGCAGTGTAGGGTTCAATTCACCCCTCCACTTT

J: TRBJ2-5
V: TRBV20-1
size: few
D: TRBD1
CDR3: CSAPPDRAQTQYF
DNA: TGCAGTGCTCCACCGGACAGGGCACAGACCCAGTACTTC

J: TRBJ2-3
V: TRBV5-4
size: few
D: TRBD1
CDR3: CASSYGTGADTQYF
DNA: TGTGCCAGCAGTTATGGGACAGGGGCAGATACGCAGTATTTT

J: TRBJ2-5
V: TRBV5-1
size: few
D: .
CDR3: CASSRLGVQETQYF
DNA: TGCGCCAGCAGCCGACTGGGTGTCCAAGAGACCCAGTACTTC

J: TRBJ1-6
V: TRBV6-5
size: few
D: .
CDR3: CASSLVRRGSYNSPLHF
DNA: TGTGCCAGCAGCCTCGTACGGAGGGGCTCCTATAATTCACCCCTCCACTTT

J: TRBJ2-7
V: TRBV7-9
size: many
D: .
CDR3: CASSRLGDRSYEQYF
DNA: TGTGCCAGCAGCCGCCTTGGGGATCGCTCCTACGAGCAGTACTTC

J: TRBJ2-4
V: TRBV20-1
size: .
D: TRBD2
CDR3: CSARDFRTSGMENIQYF
DNA: TGCAGTGCTAGAGATTTCAGGACTAGCGGGATGGAAAACATTCAGTACTTC

J: TRBJ2-7
V: TRBV30
size: many
D: TRBD2
CDR3: CAWENSGGFYEQYF
DNA: TGTGCCTGGGAGAATAGCGGGGGCTTTTACGAGCAGTACTTC

J: TRBJ2-1
V: TRBV5-1
size: many
D: .
CDR3: CASSTASDYNEQFF
DNA: TGCGCCAGCAGCACCGCTAGCGACTACAATGAGCAGTTCTTC

J: TRBJ2-7
V: TRBV7-9
size: .
D: .
CDR3: CASSRGLGLEQYF
DNA: TGTGCCAGCAGCCGCGGACTCGGCCTCGAGCAGTACTTC

J: TRBJ1-2
V: TRBV27
size: .
D: .
CDR3: CASSLSLQGIYGYTF
DNA: TGTGCCAGCAGTTTATCCCTACAGGGAATCTATGGCTACACCTTC

J: TRBJ2-1
V: TRBV7-2
size: many
D: TRBD2
CDR3: CASSRTSGNEQFF
DNA: TGTGCCAGCAGCCGGACTAGCGGAAATGAGCAGTTCTTC

J: TRBJ1-2
V: TRBV6-2/TRBV6-3
size: few
D: .
CDR3: CASRPYPPYGYTF
DNA: TGTGCCAGCCGTCCCTACCCTCCCTATGGCTACACCTTC

J: TRBJ1-1
V: TRBV20-1
size: .
D: TRBD1
CDR3: CSARNTGQGYEAFF
DNA: TGCAGTGCTAGAAATACGGGACAGGGGTATGAAGCTTTCTTT

J: TRBJ2-7
V: TRBV5-6
size: .
D: TRBD1
CDR3: CASSPDRGSEQYF
DNA: TGTGCCAGCAGCCCGGACAGGGGGAGCGAGCAGTACTTC

J: TRBJ1-2
V: TRBV28
size: .
D: TRBD1
CDR3: CASLTGGFGGYTF
DNA: TGTGCCAGCTTGACAGGGGGTTTCGGTGGCTACACCTTC

J: TRBJ2-5
V: TRBV5-1
size: .
D: .
CDR3: CASSFRGIEETQYF
DNA: TGCGCCAGCAGCTTCCGCGGGATTGAGGAGACCCAGTACTTC

J: TRBJ1-4
V: TRBV7-2
size: few
D: .
CDR3: CASSLGAENEKLFF
DNA: TGTGCCAGCAGCTTGGGTGCAGAGAATGAAAAACTGTTTTTT

J: TRBJ2-7
V: TRBV6-5
size: .
D: .
CDR3: CASSYSTGTLSYEQYF
DNA: TGTGCCAGCAGTTACTCGACTGGGACCCTCTCCTACGAGCAGTACTTC

J: TRBJ2-5
V: TRBV7-2
size: .
D: .
CDR3: CASSLLGLAAQETQYF
DNA: TGTGCCAGCAGCTTACTCGGGCTGGCCGCCCAAGAGACCCAGTACTTC

J: TRBJ2-5
V: TRBV9
size: few
D: .
CDR3: CASSASPIADQETQYF
DNA: TGTGCCAGCAGCGCGAGCCCAATAGCGGACCAAGAGACCCAGTACTTC

J: TRBJ2-7
V: TRBV28
size: few
D: .
CDR3: CASSSLSAGGGHPYEQYF
DNA: TGTGCCAGCAGTTCCCTCTCCGCCGGAGGGGGACACCCCTACGAGCAGTACTTC

J: TRBJ2-7
V: TRBV12-3/TRBV12-4
size: few
D: TRBD2
CDR3: CASSLRPLSSGASYEQYF
DNA: TGTGCCAGCAGTCTCAGGCCCCTTTCGAGCGGGGCCTCCTACGAGCAGTACTTC

J: TRBJ2-3
V: TRBV3-1
size: .
D: .
CDR3: CASSHSNTDTQYF
DNA: TGTGCCAGCAGCCACTCTAACACAGATACGCAGTATTTT

J: TRBJ2-3
V: TRBV28
size: .
D: TRBD2
CDR3: CASMTGGGTDTQYF
DNA: TGTGCCAGCATGACGGGGGGTGGCACAGATACGCAGTATTTT

J: TRBJ2-3
V: TRBV20-1
size: .
D: .
CDR3: CSARQQGTDTQYF
DNA: TGCAGTGCTAGACAACAGGGCACAGATACGCAGTATTTT

J: TRBJ2-5
V: TRBV20-1
size: .
D: .
CDR3: CSAPGPLQETQYF
DNA: TGCAGTGCCCCGGGACCACTCCAAGAGACCCAGTACTTC

J: TRBJ1-3
V: TRBV7-2
size: .
D: .
CDR3: CASSLAGGLSGNTIYF
DNA: TGTGCCAGCAGCTTAGCAGGGGGACTCTCTGGAAACACCATATATTTT

J: TRBJ2-1
V: TRBV5-5
size: few
D: TRBD2
CDR3: CASSARLAGGGDEQFF
DNA: TGTGCCAGCAGCGCCCGACTAGCGGGGGGGGGCGATGAGCAGTTCTTC

J: TRBJ1-2
V: TRBV11-2
size: .
D: TRBD1
CDR3: CASSSPNPGKGAYGYTF
DNA: TGTGCCAGCAGCTCACCTAACCCGGGGAAGGGGGCCTATGGCTACACCTTC

J: TRBJ1-2
V: TRBV28
size: .
D: .
CDR3: CATFNRDGYTF
DNA: TGTGCCACATTTAACAGGGATGGCTACACCTTC

J: TRBJ1-5
V: TRBV6-6
size: .
D: .
CDR3: CASSYSIQNQPQHF
DNA: TGTGCCAGCAGTTACTCGATACAGAATCAGCCCCAGCATTTT

J: TRBJ2-3
V: TRBV12-3/TRBV12-4
size: few
D: TRBD1
CDR3: CASSFGDSVTDTQYF
DNA: TGTGCCAGCAGTTTCGGGGACAGCGTAACAGATACGCAGTATTTT

J: TRBJ2-3
V: TRBV7-2
size: .
D: .
CDR3: CASSLAGGRWDTQYF
DNA: TGTGCCAGCAGCTTAGCCGGGGGGCGGTGGGATACGCAGTATTTT

J: TRBJ1-2
V: TRBV29-1
size: .
D: .
CDR3: CSVEDLGVPPYGYTF
DNA: TGCAGCGTTGAAGATCTGGGGGTGCCACCCTATGGCTACACCTTC

J: TRBJ2-1
V: TRBV30
size: .
D: .
CDR3: CAWSGERSYNEQFF
DNA: TGTGCCTGGAGTGGGGAGCGCTCCTACAATGAGCAGTTCTTC

J: TRBJ2-1
V: TRBV20-1
size: few
D: TRBD2
CDR3: CSANPTSGGGEQFF
DNA: TGCAGTGCTAACCCGACTAGCGGGGGCGGCGAGCAGTTCTTC

J: TRBJ1-2
V: TRBV20-1
size: .
D: TRBD1
CDR3: CSAREVARGHGYTF
DNA: TGCAGTGCTAGAGAAGTCGCCAGGGGGCATGGCTACACCTTC

J: TRBJ1-2
V: TRBV4-1
size: few
D: .
CDR3: CASSQEGSFGYGYTF
DNA: TGCGCCAGCAGCCAAGAGGGCAGCTTTGGATATGGCTACACCTTC

J: TRBJ1-1
V: TRBV20-1
size: .
D: TRBD1
CDR3: CSARDLSGGTEAFF
DNA: TGCAGTGCTAGAGATCTCTCAGGGGGCACTGAAGCTTTCTTT

J: TRBJ2-1
V: TRBV11-1
size: once
D: TRBD2
CDR3: CASSAPRRLAGEQFF
DNA: TGTGCCAGCAGCGCACCGCGGAGACTAGCGGGGGAGCAGTTCTTC

J: TRBJ1-2
V: TRBV30
size: many
D: .
CDR3: CAWNGGQYYGYTF
DNA: TGTGCCTGGAACGGGGGGCAATACTATGGCTACACCTTC

J: TRBJ1-5
V: TRBV7-9
size: .
D: .
CDR3: CASIFLGHQPQHF
DNA: TGTGCCAGCATCTTCCTAGGCCACCAGCCCCAGCATTTT

J: TRBJ1-2
V: TRBV4-3
size: .
D: TRBD1
CDR3: CASSQATGQGYGYTF
DNA: TGCGCCAGCAGCCAAGCAACGGGACAGGGGTATGGCTACACCTTC

J: TRBJ1-1
V: TRBV7-8
size: .
D: .
CDR3: CASTPVTVNTEAFF
DNA: TGTGCCAGCACCCCCGTGACGGTGAACACTGAAGCTTTCTTT

J: TRBJ1-1
V: TRBV5-1
size: few
D: .
CDR3: CASSLVEVNTEAFF
DNA: TGCGCCAGCAGCTTGGTTGAGGTGAACACTGAAGCTTTCTTT

J: TRBJ2-1
V: TRBV5-1
size: many
D: TRBD2
CDR3: CASSNTGGGDEQFF
DNA: TGCGCCAGCAGCAACACCGGGGGGGGCGATGAGCAGTTCTTC

J: TRBJ1-5
V: TRBV20-1
size: few
D: .
CDR3: CSATGSGQPQHF
DNA: TGCAGTGCTACGGGGTCTGGCCAGCCCCAGCATTTT